One sample yielded the 21 T cell receptor beta chains listed below, sequenced in a study of human T cells and chemical hapten exposure. Using its own MiXCR run on the RACE reads, TCRdb lists one record per CDR3 protein. The sample has about 160,000 distinct CDR3 sequences, roughly 26% seen once. Time point in this sample: patch test 3, about 24 weeks after DPC sensitization. Treatment in this sample: therapeutic diphenylcyclopropenone sensitization with weekly scalp DPC. Sequenced material: whole blood, taken in connection with sensitization to the hapten diphenylcyclopropenone (DPC). These receptors were collected from a young woman with alopecia areata. Some clones in this sample may be carry-over from other donors' samples.

The J gene is TRBJ2-1, the V gene TRBV27, with TRBD2 matching 7 bases. The CDR3 sequence is 14 residues long. CDR1 MNHEY and CDR2 SMNVEV come from the germline V gene (reference sequence). The trim removed 3 bases at V and 7 bases at J, leaving 6 bases unmatched. CDR3 residues: CASSFRTSSNEQFF. DNA for the CDR3: TGTGCCAGCAGTTTCCGGACTAGTAGTAATGAGCAGTTCTTC.

This clonotype was recorded once. The chain couples TRBV5-1 to TRBJ2-1; 10 nucleotides agree with TRBD2. The CDR3 is 14 residues long. Trimming at V came to 6 bases and at J to 6 bases, leaving 6 bases not matched to a gene. Germline V CDR1 and CDR2: SGHRS, YFSETQ. CDR3 nucleotide sequence: TGCGCCAGCAAGCTAGCGGGGGTCCTCAATGAGCAGTTCTTC. It translates to CASKLAGVLNEQFF.

V usage is TRBV6-2 or TRBV6-3 and J usage is TRBJ2-2; D possibly matches TRBD1 or TRBD2 (6 bases each). Germline V gene lookup returns CDR1 MNHEY and CDR2 SVGEGT. With 4 bases removed from V and 7 bases from J, the gap between germline ends came to 13 bases. This CDR3 is built from 14 residues. CDR3 DNA: TGTGCCAGCAGTTTGACAGGAGGGAACGGGGAGCTGTTTTTT. This encodes CASSLTGGNGELFF.

The V gene is TRBV29-1, the J gene TRBJ1-5, with 12 bases lining up with TRBD1. This CDR3 spans 14 amino acids. The V and J ends lost 6 bases and 7 bases, in that order; junction bases with no gene match: 7. Germline values: CDR1 SQVTM, CDR2 ANQGSEA. This CDR3 reads CSVAGTGGSQPQHF. Here the CDR3 DNA reads TGCAGCGTCGCCGGGACAGGGGGCAGCCAGCCCCAGCATTTT.

The CDR3 region has the DNA TGTGCCAGCAGCCTAAATACAGGGTTCGTTTCACCCCTCCACTTT. This codes for CASSLNTGFVSPLHF. J is TRBJ1-6 and V is TRBV7-3, with D possibly TRBD1 on 6 matching bases. The CDR3 length is 15 residues. Trimming left V 5 bases short and J 9 bases short, with 17 bases between. Looked up from germline, CDR1 is SGHTA and CDR2 is FQGTGA.

The CDR3, as DNA: TGTGCCAGCAGCTTAGCTACTGGGCGCGGGATCTACAATGAGCAGTTCTTC. This encodes CASSLATGRGIYNEQFF. This chain links TRBV7-8 with TRBJ2-1, with a tentative D call TRBD2 (6 bases). V was trimmed by 0 bases and J by 3 bases, leaving 15 bases between them. The CDR3 is made up of 17 amino acids. In germline, CDR1 is SGHVS, CDR2 FQNEAQ.

This clonotype occurred a few times. The chain joins TRBV27 to TRBJ1-6; D may be TRBD1 (5 bases). CDR3 size: 17 residues. Germline lookup yields CDR1 MNHEY and CDR2 SMNVEV (reference sequence). V lost 5 bases, J lost 7 bases, and 21 bases lay in between. The CDR3 DNA sequence: TGTGCCAGCAGTCCCCGGGGCATGAGAAGGGGAAATTCACCCCTCCACTTT. Translating it yields CASSPRGMRRGNSPLHF.

This clonotype was counted between two and nine times. The chain carries TRBV15 and TRBJ2-3, with a weak D call TRBD1 (5 bases). Germline-derived CDR1 and CDR2 are LNHNV and YYDKDF (reference sequence). The CDR3 is 17 amino acids. V was trimmed by 2 bases and J by 1 base, leaving 16 bases between them. CDR3 region: CATSRTFSGQGTDTQYF. DNA for the CDR3: TGTGCCACCAGCAGAACCTTCTCAGGGCAGGGCACAGATACGCAGTATTTT.

J is TRBJ2-3 and V is TRBV10-3, with 8 bases that match TRBD2. This CDR3 has 14 amino acids. The V gene end was trimmed by 6 bases and the J gene end by 6 bases; junction bases not matched to a gene: 8. The germline gives CDR1 ENHRY, CDR2 SYGVKD. The CDR3 DNA follows: TGTGCCATCAGGCGGGAGGCCCGGGGGGATACGCAGTATTTT. The encoded protein is CAIRREARGDTQYF.

This clonotype was seen a few times. CDR3 region: CASSATRSATSYGYTF. The CDR3, as DNA: TGTGCCAGCAGCGCGACCCGTTCAGCAACCAGCTATGGCTACACCTTC. The chain has TRBV7-8 and TRBJ1-2; no clear D gene. The CDR3 totals 16 residues. Germline CDR1 and CDR2: SGHVS and FQNEAQ. The V end was cut by 5 bases, the J end by 4 bases, with 20 bases between.

This chain connects TRBV18 to TRBJ1-2, with 9 nucleotides matching TRBD1. The CDR3 spans 17 residues. Germline V gene sequence: CDR1 KGHSH, CDR2 LQKENI. Germline trimming cut 3 bases from V and 6 bases from J; bases unmatched to any gene: 14. The DNA for the CDR3 is TGTGCCAGCTCACCTAGGGACAGGGAAAATGCCGAGGATGGCTACACCTTC. It translates to CASSPRDRENAEDGYTF.

The rearrangement links TRBV10-3 to TRBJ2-1; tentative D call: TRBD2 (6 bases). The CDR3 has 16 amino acids. The V gene's germline CDR1 is ENHRY and CDR2 SYGVKD. Trimming shortened V by 1 base and J by 7 bases, and 17 bases separated the two germline ends. The CDR3 sequence is CAISEWGGEPENEQFF. In nucleotides, the CDR3 is TGTGCCATCAGTGAGTGGGGCGGGGAGCCGGAGAATGAGCAGTTCTTC.

The chain employs TRBV9 and TRBJ2-5, with 8 bases lining up with TRBD2. The germline V gene encodes CDR1 SGDLS and CDR2 YYNGEE. There are 15 residues in the CDR3. With V trimmed by 0 bases and J by 7 bases, 8 bases remained unmatched. The CDR3 loop reads CASSVGEGLDGTQYF. For the CDR3, the DNA is TGTGCCAGCAGCGTAGGTGAGGGACTAGATGGGACCCAGTACTTC. Full variable domain (missing parts from reference TRBV9 and TRBJ2-5): DSGVTQTPKHLITATGQRVTLRCSPRSGDLSVYWYQQSLDQGLQFLIQYYNGEERAKGNILERFSAQQFPDLHSELNLSSLELGDSALYFCASSVGEGLDGTQYFGPGTRLLVL.

In this sample, this clonotype turned up many times. The chain couples TRBV7-9 to TRBJ1-5, with no clear D. The germline gives CDR1 SEHNR, CDR2 FQNEAQ (reference sequence). The CDR3 contains 13 residues. The germline V and J ends were trimmed by 6 bases and 2 bases, with 8 bases remaining between them. The CDR3 DNA sequence: TGTGCCAGCAGTTCTACAGGCAATCAGCCCCAGCATTTT. It specifies CASSSTGNQPQHF. Full variable domain (outside the CDR3, taken from reference TRBV7-9 and TRBJ1-5): DTGVSQNPRHKITKRGQNVTFRCDPISEHNRLYWYRQTLGQGPEFLTYFQNEAQLEKSRLLSDRFSAERPKGSFSTLEIQRTEQGDSAMYLCASSSTGNQPQHFGDGTRLSIL.

CDR3 nucleotides: TGTGCCAGCAGTGAATTCGACAGTTCTAATCAGCCCCAGCATTTT. Protein: CASSEFDSSNQPQHF. This chain connects TRBV25-1 to TRBJ1-5; tentatively, D is TRBD1 (5 bases). V lost 1 base to trimming and J lost 4 bases, with 11 bases between them. CDR1 is MGHDK and CDR2 is SYGVNS in the germline V gene. The CDR3 has 15 residues.

This clonotype showed up just a few times. The rearrangement uses TRBV7-3 and TRBJ1-1; tentative D call: TRBD1 (5 bases). Trimming took off 4 bases at V and 4 bases at J, with 25 bases between the two ends. Germline assignment: CDR1 SGHTA and CDR2 FQGTGA. CDR3 length: 18 residues. In DNA, the CDR3 is TGTGCCAGCAGCTCCTCAGGGTTTGTTCGGGGGAAGCGCACTGAAGCTTTCTTT. As protein: CASSSSGFVRGKRTEAFF. The variable domain in full, completed from reference TRBV7-3 and TRBJ1-1, reads GAGVSQTPSNKVTEKGKYVELRCDPISGHTALYWYRQSLGQGPEFLIYFQGTGAADDSGLPNDRFFAVRPEGSVSTLKIQRTERGDSAVYLCASSSSGFVRGKRTEAFFGQGTRLTVV.

On this clonotype: One end of the junction fails to match germline, which may point to a read error. The chain uses TRBV7-2 and TRBJ2-1; weak D call: TRBD1 (5 bases). The CDR3 is 16 residues long. CDR1 is SGHTA, CDR2 FQGNSA, per germline. CDR3 sequence (DNA): TGTGCCAGCAGCCTGCACAGGTCGAGCTCCTACAATGAACAGTTCTTC. Its translation is CASSLHRSSSYNEQFF.

This clonotype was recorded a few times. The chain carries TRBV7-2 and TRBJ2-3; D not certain. The CDR3 sequence is 11 residues long. The V gene lost 2 bases and the J gene lost 10 bases, with 7 bases spanning the gap. Per germline, CDR1 SGHTA and CDR2 FQGNSA. CDR3 nucleotide sequence: TGTGCCAGCAGCTTAACTAAGGCGCAGTATTTT. Translation gives CASSLTKAQYF. The whole variable domain, remainder taken from reference TRBV7-2 and TRBJ2-3, is GAGVSQSPSNKVTEKGKDVELRCDPISGHTALYWYRQSLGQGLEFLIYFQGNSAPDKSGLPSDRFSAERTGGSVSTLTIQRTQQEDSAVYLCASSLTKAQYFGPGTRLTVL.

This clonotype was seen many times. The rearrangement joins TRBV7-2 to TRBJ1-2; TRBD1 matches at 8 bases. The V gene's germline CDR1 is SGHTA and CDR2 FQGNSA. V gave up 1 base and J gave up 8 bases; unmatched junction bases: 6. The length of the CDR3 is 14 residues. CDR3 DNA: TGTGCCAGCAGCTTAGGCCAGGGGGCTGGAGGCTACACCTTC. Translation: CASSLGQGAGGYTF. Variable domain in full (rest from reference TRBV7-2 and TRBJ1-2): GAGVSQSPSNKVTEKGKDVELRCDPISGHTALYWYRQSLGQGLEFLIYFQGNSAPDKSGLPSDRFSAERTGGSVSTLTIQRTQQEDSAVYLCASSLGQGAGGYTFGSGTRLTVV.

This clonotype was counted between two and nine times. V gene TRBV4-1 combines with J gene TRBJ1-5; D possibly corresponds to TRBD1 (5 bases). Per germline, CDR1 MGHRA and CDR2 YSYEKL. The CDR3 is made up of 16 amino acids. V shed 1 base and J shed 2 bases, with 12 bases lying between them. CDR3 sequence reads: CASSQGGSIGNQPQHF. The CDR3 DNA reads TGCGCCAGCAGCCAAGGGGGCAGTATTGGCAATCAGCCCCAGCATTTT.

This rearrangement joins TRBV20-1 to TRBJ2-1; D may be TRBD1 (5 bases). V gave up 4 bases and J gave up 6 bases, with 7 bases separating them. Germline values: CDR1 DFQATT, CDR2 SNEGSKA (reference sequence). The CDR3 sequence is 11 residues long. CDR3: CSAIGANEQFF. The DNA of the CDR3 is TGCAGTGCTATAGGGGCCAATGAGCAGTTCTTC.